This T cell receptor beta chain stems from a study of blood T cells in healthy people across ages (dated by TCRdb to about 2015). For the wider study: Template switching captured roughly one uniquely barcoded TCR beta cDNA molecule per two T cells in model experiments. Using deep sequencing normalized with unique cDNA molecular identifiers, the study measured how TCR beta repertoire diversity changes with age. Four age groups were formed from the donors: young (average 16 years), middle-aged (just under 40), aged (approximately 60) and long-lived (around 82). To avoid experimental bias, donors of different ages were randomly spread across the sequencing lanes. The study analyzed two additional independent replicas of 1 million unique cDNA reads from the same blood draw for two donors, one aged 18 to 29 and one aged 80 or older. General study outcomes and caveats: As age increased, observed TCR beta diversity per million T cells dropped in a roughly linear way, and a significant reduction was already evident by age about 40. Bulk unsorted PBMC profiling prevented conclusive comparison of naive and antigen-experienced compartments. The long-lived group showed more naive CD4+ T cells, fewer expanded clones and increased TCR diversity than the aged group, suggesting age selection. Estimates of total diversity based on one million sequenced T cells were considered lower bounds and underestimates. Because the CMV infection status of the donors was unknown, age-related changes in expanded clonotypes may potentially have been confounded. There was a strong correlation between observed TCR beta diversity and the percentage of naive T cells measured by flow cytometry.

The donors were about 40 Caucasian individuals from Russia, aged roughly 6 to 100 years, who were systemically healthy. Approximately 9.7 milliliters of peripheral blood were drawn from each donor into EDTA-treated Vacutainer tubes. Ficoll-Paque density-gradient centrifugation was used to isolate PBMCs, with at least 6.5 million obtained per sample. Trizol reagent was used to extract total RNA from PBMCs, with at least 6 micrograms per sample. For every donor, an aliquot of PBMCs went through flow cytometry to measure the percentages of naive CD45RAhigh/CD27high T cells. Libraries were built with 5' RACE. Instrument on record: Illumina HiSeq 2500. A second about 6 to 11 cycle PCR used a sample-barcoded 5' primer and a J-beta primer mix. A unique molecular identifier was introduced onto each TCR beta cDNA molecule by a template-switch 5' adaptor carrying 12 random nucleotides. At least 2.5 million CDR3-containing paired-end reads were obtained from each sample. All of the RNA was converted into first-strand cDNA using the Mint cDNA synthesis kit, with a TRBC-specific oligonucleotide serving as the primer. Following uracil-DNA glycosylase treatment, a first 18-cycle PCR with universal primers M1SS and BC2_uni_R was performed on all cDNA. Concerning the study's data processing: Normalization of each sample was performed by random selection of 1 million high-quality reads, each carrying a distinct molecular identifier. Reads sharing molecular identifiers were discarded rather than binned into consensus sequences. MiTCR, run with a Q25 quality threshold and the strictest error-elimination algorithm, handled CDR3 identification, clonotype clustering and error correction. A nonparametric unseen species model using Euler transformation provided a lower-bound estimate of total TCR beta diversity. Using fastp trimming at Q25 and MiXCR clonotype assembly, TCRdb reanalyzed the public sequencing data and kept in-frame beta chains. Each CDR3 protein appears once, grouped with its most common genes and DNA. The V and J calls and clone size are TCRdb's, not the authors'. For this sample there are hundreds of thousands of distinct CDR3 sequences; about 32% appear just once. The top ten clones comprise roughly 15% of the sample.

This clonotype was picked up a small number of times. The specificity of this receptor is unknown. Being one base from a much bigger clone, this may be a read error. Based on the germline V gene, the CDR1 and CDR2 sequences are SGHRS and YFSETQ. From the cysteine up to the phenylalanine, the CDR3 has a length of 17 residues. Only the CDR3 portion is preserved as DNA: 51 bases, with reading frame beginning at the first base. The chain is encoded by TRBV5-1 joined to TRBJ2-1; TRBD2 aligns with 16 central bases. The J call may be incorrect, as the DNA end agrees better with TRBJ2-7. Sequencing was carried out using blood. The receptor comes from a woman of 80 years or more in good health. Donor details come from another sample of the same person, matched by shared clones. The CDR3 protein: CASSEGLAGGSYNEQYF. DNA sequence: TGCGCCAGCAGCGAGGGACTAGCGGGGGGGTCCTACAATGAGCAGTACTTC.